These T cell receptor beta chains were read from a single sample in a study of T cells in Graves' hyperthyroidism and ophthalmopathy. TCRdb used MiXCR to reprocess the multiplex PCR reads, holding one entry per CDR3 protein. The data show about 300,000 distinct CDR3 sequences, less than 30% seen once. Material: blood. Source of these receptors: a man in his forties with Graves' hyperthyroidism that later progressed to Graves' ophthalmopathy. Both conserved end residues are part of each CDR3.

CDR3aa: CAISTGIDTEAFF; j_gene: TRBJ1-1; v_gene: TRBV24-1
CDR3aa: CASSYSTSGVAGELFF; j_gene: TRBJ2-2; v_gene: TRBV12-3/TRBV12-4
CDR3aa: CASSQKAGDYEQYF; j_gene: TRBJ2-7; v_gene: TRBV4-1
CDR3aa: CASREGGTEAFF; j_gene: TRBJ1-1; v_gene: TRBV25-1
CDR3aa: CASTQVWSNSPLHF; j_gene: TRBJ1-6; v_gene: TRBV6-1
CDR3aa: CASRPSGHVETQYF; j_gene: TRBJ2-5; v_gene: TRBV27
CDR3aa: CASSQEFLARYNEQFF; j_gene: TRBJ2-1; v_gene: TRBV3-1
CDR3aa: CASSYRTGGVRSNQPQHF; j_gene: TRBJ1-5; v_gene: TRBV11-2
CDR3aa: CSARKGQGIGAEAFF; j_gene: TRBJ1-1; v_gene: TRBV20-1
CDR3aa: CASSDRQRDGYTF; j_gene: TRBJ1-2; v_gene: TRBV2
CDR3aa: CASSSTDSPLGYTF; j_gene: TRBJ1-2; v_gene: TRBV28
CDR3aa: CASSAGQFGYTF; j_gene: TRBJ1-2; v_gene: TRBV28
CDR3aa: CASSPSGTVNTEAFF; j_gene: TRBJ1-1; v_gene: TRBV18
CDR3aa: CASSLWGDQPQHF; j_gene: TRBJ1-5; v_gene: TRBV7-9
CDR3aa: CASGLRTISYNSPLHF; j_gene: TRBJ1-6; v_gene: TRBV12-5
CDR3aa: CATSDERTETYGYTF; j_gene: TRBJ1-2; v_gene: TRBV24-1
CDR3aa: CSASGEKLFF; j_gene: TRBJ1-4; v_gene: TRBV29-1
CDR3aa: CASSLDLLAARQGTQYF; j_gene: TRBJ2-5; v_gene: TRBV5-1
CDR3aa: CASVSYGSVGELFF; j_gene: TRBJ2-2; v_gene: TRBV6-2/TRBV6-3
CDR3aa: CASSAYTEAFF; j_gene: TRBJ1-1; v_gene: TRBV6-1
CDR3aa: CSAPLTGGYTEAFF; j_gene: TRBJ1-1; v_gene: TRBV20-1
CDR3aa: CASSLPTGRGAKNIQYF; j_gene: TRBJ2-4; v_gene: TRBV7-2
CDR3aa: CAISPQGGRVYGYTF; j_gene: TRBJ1-2; v_gene: TRBV10-3
CDR3aa: CASSEPGQLSYEQYF; j_gene: TRBJ2-7; v_gene: TRBV6-1
CDR3aa: CSATPTGYLPETQYF; j_gene: TRBJ2-5; v_gene: TRBV20-1
CDR3aa: CASSLSWGNRGNQPQHF; j_gene: TRBJ1-5; v_gene: TRBV5-6
CDR3aa: CASRFRRYGYTF; j_gene: TRBJ1-2; v_gene: TRBV28
CDR3aa: CASRTGTDTGELFF; j_gene: TRBJ2-2; v_gene: TRBV6-2/TRBV6-3
CDR3aa: CASGRATHSGANVLTF; j_gene: TRBJ2-6; v_gene: TRBV6-5
CDR3aa: CASSGHGGDYGYTF; j_gene: TRBJ1-2; v_gene: TRBV6-5
CDR3aa: CASSYDRKHYGYTF; j_gene: TRBJ1-2; v_gene: TRBV6-5
CDR3aa: CASSLARGVVWTQYF; j_gene: TRBJ2-5; v_gene: TRBV6-5
CDR3aa: CASSSEETSNQPQHF; j_gene: TRBJ1-5; v_gene: TRBV7-2
CDR3aa: CASSWTVEYGYTF; j_gene: TRBJ1-2; v_gene: TRBV4-1
CDR3aa: CASSLADGPRGAFF; j_gene: TRBJ1-1; v_gene: TRBV12-3/TRBV12-4
CDR3aa: CASSATTGYGGNTIYF; j_gene: TRBJ1-3; v_gene: TRBV9
CDR3aa: CASSVGLAGEYEQYF; j_gene: TRBJ2-7; v_gene: TRBV19
CDR3aa: CSARDEGVDYGYTF; j_gene: TRBJ1-2; v_gene: TRBV20-1
CDR3aa: CATSGTANYGYTF; j_gene: TRBJ1-2; v_gene: TRBV24-1
CDR3aa: CASSFSASQPQHF; j_gene: TRBJ1-5; v_gene: TRBV12-3/TRBV12-4
CDR3aa: CASSQAPGSRGQSGNTIYF; j_gene: TRBJ1-3; v_gene: TRBV4-1
CDR3aa: CASSALKDQPQHF; j_gene: TRBJ1-5; v_gene: TRBV18
CDR3aa: CASRGGSTDTQYF; j_gene: TRBJ2-3; v_gene: TRBV5-1
CDR3aa: CSVKGWAGYEQYF; j_gene: TRBJ2-7; v_gene: TRBV29-1
CDR3aa: CASSENWGEAFF; j_gene: TRBJ1-1; v_gene: TRBV2
CDR3aa: CASTTGLSSFSEAFF; j_gene: TRBJ1-1; v_gene: TRBV5-1
CDR3aa: CASSELDGAYEQYF; j_gene: TRBJ2-7; v_gene: TRBV6-1
CDR3aa: CASSQGRGRIFTAKNIQYF; j_gene: TRBJ2-4; v_gene: TRBV3-1